The 26 T cell receptor beta chains given below trace back to one sample, sequenced in a study of early T cells in non-severe SARS-CoV-2 infection. A single record per CDR3 protein comes from TCRdb applying MiXCR to the 5' RACE reads. The sample lists around 72,000 distinct CDR3 sequences, about a tenth occurring once. Specimen: whole blood, collected at baseline. The receptor source for this set is an adult who was a healthcare worker with PCR-confirmed SARS-CoV-2 infection or an uninfected control (not recorded which).

The sample holds a few counts of this clonotype. The chain is built from TRBV24-1 and TRBJ2-2; D possibly corresponds to TRBD2 (6 bases). CDR1 is KGHDR, CDR2 SFDVKD, per germline. This CDR3 comprises 17 residues. The ends were cut back, 4 bases at V and 1 base at J, with 15 bases in the middle. The CDR3 spells CATSESLGGWNTGELFF. CDR3 nucleotides: TGTGCCACCAGTGAGTCACTCGGGGGATGGAACACCGGGGAGCTGTTTTTT.

This clonotype was seen repeatedly, ten times or more. This chain links TRBV12-3 or TRBV12-4 with TRBJ1-6; 9 bases align to TRBD1. The CDR3 is 15 residues long. The V segment lost 7 bases and the J segment 6 bases; nucleotides outside the gene matches: 7. The CDR3 DNA is TGTGCCAGCAAACCACAGGGGGCACGTAATTCACCCCTCCACTTT. Translation: CASKPQGARNSPLHF.

The rearrangement uses TRBV29-1 and TRBJ2-3; possible D gene TRBD1, 5 bases. Germline V CDR1 and CDR2: SQVTM, ANQGSEA. The ends were cut back, 6 bases at V and 0 bases at J, with 13 bases in the middle. This CDR3 region has 14 residues. CDR3 sequence (DNA): TGCAGCGTCTCGACAGCAACTAGCACAGATACGCAGTATTTT. It encodes CSVSTATSTDTQYF.

The chain carries TRBV7-9 and TRBJ1-1; possibly TRBD1 for D (5 bases). Per the germline V gene, CDR1 is SEHNR and CDR2 is FQNEAQ (reference sequence). Trimming removed 5 bases from V and 4 bases from J, with 17 bases in between. This CDR3 region has 15 residues. The CDR3 DNA reads as TGTGCCAGCAGCCACCCGGCGGGGGTCCGCACTGAAGCTTTCTTT. Protein product: CASSHPAGVRTEAFF.

This chain links TRBV2 with TRBJ1-2, with D maybe TRBD1 (5 bases). This CDR3 region has 15 residues. V gave up 1 base and J gave up 8 bases, with 17 bases separating them. CDR1 and CDR2 (germline): SNHLY, FYNNEI. As DNA, the CDR3 is TGTGCCAGCAGTGAAGTTTCGCCGGGGCAACGGGGCTACACCTTC. It yields the protein CASSEVSPGQRGYTF.

This chain uses TRBV24-1 with TRBJ1-2; D is uncertain. The germline V gene encodes CDR1 KGHDR and CDR2 SFDVKD. The V gene lost 4 bases and the J gene lost 7 bases, with 15 bases spanning the gap. The CDR3 sequence is 14 residues long. The CDR3 DNA reads TGTGCCACCAGTGAGAGGTGGAGGGATACTGGCTACACCTTC. Its translation: CATSERWRDTGYTF.

This clonotype was recorded at least ten times. The V and J genes are TRBV5-4 and TRBJ2-1, with TRBD1 identical over 8 bases. Germline V gives CDR1 SGHNT, CDR2 YYREEE (reference sequence). After removal of 0 bases from V and 8 bases from J, the junction contained 13 bases not matched to a gene. The CDR3 totals 17 residues. The CDR3 DNA reads TGTGCCAGCAGCTTGGACGCCCCCTCGACAGGGGTGGATGAGCAGTTCTTC. Translation gives CASSLDAPSTGVDEQFF.

The chain has TRBV11-2 and TRBJ2-1, with a weak D call TRBD2 (5 bases). The CDR3 is 15 amino acids. Germline assignment: CDR1 SGHAT and CDR2 FQNNGV. V gave up 3 bases and J gave up 4 bases, with 13 bases separating them. CDR3 coding DNA: TGTGCCAGCAGCTTCGGCGGGCTAAGTTACAATGAGCAGTTCTTC. This translates into CASSFGGLSYNEQFF. The full variable domain, with the rest looked up from reference TRBV11-2 and TRBJ2-1, is EAGVAQSPRYKIIEKRQSVAFWCNPISGHATLYWYQQILGQGPKLLIQFQNNGVVDDSQLPKDRFSAERLKGVDSTLKIQPAKLEDSAVYLCASSFGGLSYNEQFFGPGTRLTVL.

The genes are TRBV11-3 and TRBJ2-1; D remains ambiguous. With 1 base removed from V and 6 bases from J, the gap between germline ends came to 10 bases. Looked up from germline, CDR1 is SGHNT and CDR2 is YENEEA. CDR3 length equals 14 residues. This CDR3 reads CASSLGAASNEQFF. CDR3 bases: TGTGCCAGCAGCTTAGGGGCAGCGTCCAATGAGCAGTTCTTC.

A remark on this clonotype: The CDR3 does not end in the conserved phenylalanine or tryptophan, so this is likely a read error. The chain combines TRBV7-2 with TRBJ1-1; tentative D call: TRBD1 (5 bases). Germline values: CDR1 SGHTA, CDR2 FQGNSA. Trimming pared 5 bases from V and 7 bases from J, leaving 11 bases between. CDR3 length: 12 amino acids. The CDR3 loop is CASSLPGREAFS. CDR3 in DNA: TGTGCCAGCAGCCTCCCGGGACGTGAAGCTTTCTCT.

The chain combines TRBV18 with TRBJ2-3; possible D gene TRBD2, 5 bases. Germline loops: CDR1 KGHSH, CDR2 LQKENI. This CDR3 is 11 amino acids long. The CDR3 region has the DNA TGTGCTTCGGGGAAGACAGATACGCAGTATTTT. It yields the protein CASGKTDTQYF.

The sample holds one count of this clonotype. This chain links TRBV10-3 with TRBJ1-1; D is uncertain. V gave up 10 bases and J gave up 3 bases, with 18 bases separating them. This CDR3 is 14 amino acids long. Germline values: CDR1 ENHRY, CDR2 SYGVKD. CDR3 bases: TGTGCCACATCTGGCTCCAGGCAGGACACTGAAGCTTTCTTT. This codes for CATSGSRQDTEAFF.

This sequence joins TRBV19 and TRBJ1-2, with D perhaps TRBD1 (5 bases). The CDR3 runs to 15 residues. CDR1 and CDR2 from the germline V gene are LNHDA and SQIVND (reference sequence). With 4 bases removed from V and 7 bases from J, the gap between germline ends came to 19 bases. The CDR3 here is CASSNPRGRDGGYTF. The DNA for the CDR3 is TGTGCCAGTAGTAACCCCCGAGGAAGGGACGGTGGCTACACCTTC. Together with reference TRBV19 and TRBJ1-2, the CDR3 gives the full variable domain: DGGITQSPKYLFRKEGQNVTLSCEQNLNHDAMYWYRQDPGQGLRLIYYSQIVNDFQKGDIAEGYSVSREKKESFPLTVTSAQKNPTAFYLCASSNPRGRDGGYTFGSGTRLTVV.

A few counts support this clonotype. The rearrangement joins TRBV7-9 to TRBJ2-1; D possibly corresponds to TRBD2 (5 bases). The length of the CDR3 is 13 residues. Trimming took 3 bases from V and 4 from J, leaving 7 bases between them. The V gene's germline CDR1 is SEHNR and CDR2 FQNEAQ (reference sequence). This CDR3 reads CASSFTGYNEQFF. The CDR3 DNA reads TGTGCCAGCAGCTTTACGGGATACAATGAGCAGTTCTTC. Full variable domain (missing parts from reference TRBV7-9 and TRBJ2-1): DTGVSQNPRHKITKRGQNVTFRCDPISEHNRLYWYRQTLGQGPEFLTYFQNEAQLEKSRLLSDRFSAERPKGSFSTLEIQRTEQGDSAMYLCASSFTGYNEQFFGPGTRLTVL.

This clonotype appeared many times. The CDR3 coding sequence is TGTGCCAGCAGCCCCTGGGCAGGGAGGAATTCACCCCTCCACTTT. Residues: CASSPWAGRNSPLHF. The J gene is TRBJ1-6, the V gene TRBV7-2; a weak D match, TRBD1 (5 bases). The CDR3 is 15 amino acids. The germline V gene encodes CDR1 SGHTA and CDR2 FQGNSA. V was trimmed by 5 bases and J by 7 bases, leaving 15 bases between them.

This clonotype turned up a few times. The J gene is TRBJ2-7, the V gene TRBV10-3; 9 positions agree with TRBD1. The V gene end was trimmed by 3 bases and the J gene end by 2 bases; junction bases not matched to a gene: 8. The CDR3 is 16 amino acids. CDR1 and CDR2 (germline): ENHRY, SYGVKD. CDR3 nucleotide sequence: TGTGCCATCAGTGAAGGGGGACAGGGACTCACCTACGAGCAGTACTTC. Translated, it gives CAISEGGQGLTYEQYF.

This clonotype came up a few times. The chain combines TRBV6-1 with TRBJ1-1, with a tentative D call TRBD1 (5 bases). CDR3 length: 12 amino acids. Between the trimmed V and J ends, which lost 7 bases and 9 bases, there was a span of 15 bases. The germline CDR1 and CDR2 sequences are MNHNS and SASEGT. The CDR3 region is CASIGTGEKAFF. The CDR3 region has the DNA TGTGCCAGCATCGGAACAGGAGAAAAAGCTTTCTTT.

The gene calls are TRBV7-2 and TRBJ2-3; D may be TRBD1 (5 bases). V was cut by 1 base and J by 5 bases, with 13 bases left in between. Germline V CDR1 and CDR2: SGHTA, FQGNSA. CDR3 length: 15 residues. Here the CDR3 reads CASSLEIREGDTQYF. The CDR3 DNA sequence: TGTGCCAGCAGCTTAGAAATCAGGGAAGGAGATACGCAGTATTTT.

This clonotype has at least ten counts. The rearrangement uses TRBV14 and TRBJ2-1; a possible D gene is TRBD1 (6 bases). The CDR3 contains 13 residues. The V end lost 4 bases, the J end lost 6 bases, and 10 bases lay between the germline ends. Germline V gene sequence: CDR1 SGHDN, CDR2 FVKESK. The CDR3 nucleotides are TGTGCCAGCAGCCTACAGGGTTTCAATGAGCAGTTCTTC. The encoded protein is CASSLQGFNEQFF.

This clonotype has more than one count but fewer than ten. The CDR3 here is CASSSGAPYEQYF. For the CDR3, the DNA is TGTGCCAGCAGTTCAGGGGCTCCCTACGAGCAGTACTTC. The chain combines TRBV12-3 or TRBV12-4 with TRBJ2-7; TRBD1 might be the D (6 bases). V was trimmed by 4 bases and J by 2 bases, leaving 9 bases between them. This CDR3 spans 13 amino acids.

The chain uses TRBV2 and TRBJ2-2; no firm D call. This CDR3 contains 14 residues. Germline assignment: CDR1 SNHLY and CDR2 FYNNEI. Trimming left V 0 bases short and J 6 bases short, with 8 bases between. The CDR3 DNA reads TGTGCCAGCAGTGAAGCATTTAGGGCCGGGGAGCTGTTTTTT. It yields the protein CASSEAFRAGELFF.

This clonotype showed up many times. The chain employs TRBV7-6 and TRBJ2-7; possibly TRBD1 for D (6 bases). This CDR3 region has 15 residues. Germline V gene lookup returns CDR1 SGHVS and CDR2 FNYEAQ. V gave up 5 bases and J gave up 3 bases, with 17 bases separating them. CDR3 region: CASSNIPGDNYEQYF. The CDR3 DNA is TGTGCCAGCAGCAACATCCCAGGGGATAACTACGAGCAGTACTTC.

Only a few counts were recorded for this clonotype. This may come from a read error, since a much larger clone is one base off. CDR3 residues: CSARHGTEAFF. In DNA, the CDR3 is TGCAGTGCGCGACATGGGACTGAAGCTTTCTTT. The V gene is TRBV20-1, the J gene TRBJ1-1, with D unclear. The V gene lost 6 bases and the J gene lost 5 bases, with 10 bases spanning the gap. The CDR3 covers 11 residues. Germline V lookup: CDR1 DFQATT, CDR2 SNEGSKA (reference sequence).

V gene TRBV20-1 combines with J gene TRBJ1-5, with 7 bases aligning to TRBD1. Germline trimming cut 1 base from V and 2 bases from J; bases unmatched to any gene: 5. The CDR3 consists of 15 residues. The V gene's germline CDR1 is DFQATT and CDR2 SNEGSKA (reference sequence). This CDR3 is CSARVAGQGNQPQHF. The CDR3 DNA is TGCAGTGCTAGAGTGGCCGGACAGGGCAATCAGCCCCAGCATTTT.

This clonotype was observed a handful of times. The rearrangement uses TRBV7-2 and TRBJ2-2; TRBD2 matches 12 bases. Germline CDR1 SGHTA, CDR2 FQGNSA. Trimming took 5 bases from V and 2 from J; bases not matched to a gene: 15. The CDR3 sequence is 20 residues long. Here the CDR3 reads CASSPSIRLAGGRNTGELFF. In nucleotides, the CDR3 is TGTGCCAGCAGCCCATCAATCCGGCTAGCGGGGGGGCGTAACACCGGGGAGCTGTTTTTT. The entire variable domain, with the rest obtained from reference TRBV7-2 and TRBJ2-2, is as follows: GAGVSQSPSNKVTEKGKDVELRCDPISGHTALYWYRQSLGQGLEFLIYFQGNSAPDKSGLPSDRFSAERTGGSVSTLTIQRTQQEDSAVYLCASSPSIRLAGGRNTGELFFGEGSRLTVL.

Comments on this clonotype: An end of the junction does not agree with germline; a read error may underlie this. The V gene is TRBV7-6, the J gene TRBJ2-1; TRBD2 matches 9 bases. This CDR3 spans 16 amino acids. CDR1 is SGHVS and CDR2 is FNYEAQ in the germline V gene. Here the CDR3 reads CVSSLAIGTSLNEQFF. The CDR3 DNA sequence: TGTGTCAGCAGCTTAGCGATCGGGACTAGCCTGAATGAGCAGTTCTTC.